This is a list of T cell receptor beta chains from one sample in a study of Ad26.COV2.S vaccination and SARS-CoV-2 variants. This table comes from immunoSEQ multiplex PCR, and its TCRdb copy is limited to in-frame clones, with some not included. This sample yields about 400,000 clones, of which around 92% are seen a single time; more than 1.5% belongs to the top ten. The source was peripheral blood, collected in a trial of Ad26.COV2.S vaccine versus placebo. These receptors were obtained from a person between 18 and 65 years old who received the Ad26.COV2.S COVID-19 vaccine or a placebo. CDR3s include the opening cysteine and the closing phenylalanine or tryptophan. D genes are given only for firm matches. Some rows mark clone size as missing; the rest say once, few, many or name a class of expanded clone.

d_gene: NA
j_gene: TRBJ1-1
abundance: NA
v_gene: TRBV4-3
CDR3nt: TGCGCCAGCAGCCAAGATCTTCGGGGAGGGGTCACTGAAGCTTTCTTT
CDR3aa: CASSQDLRGGVTEAFF

d_gene: NA
j_gene: TRBJ2-1
abundance: NA
v_gene: TRBV27
CDR3nt: TGTGCCAGCAGTTTCGGACTCGAATCGTACAATGAGCAGTTCTTC
CDR3aa: CASSFGLESYNEQFF

d_gene: TRBD2
j_gene: TRBJ2-1
abundance: NA
v_gene: TRBV12-3/TRBV12-4
CDR3nt: TGTGCCAGCAGTAGACTAGCGGGATCCCCCACGTTCTTC
CDR3aa: CASSRLAGSPTFF

d_gene: NA
j_gene: TRBJ2-7
abundance: NA
v_gene: TRBV5-4
CDR3nt: TGTGCCGGGAGCAGGGCTGGGGGCTCCTACGAGCAGTACTTC
CDR3aa: CAGSRAGGSYEQYF

d_gene: NA
j_gene: TRBJ2-7
abundance: NA
v_gene: TRBV20-1
CDR3nt: TGCAGTGCTAGTTACCCCGGGACACCCCTCTTCGAGCAGTACTTC
CDR3aa: CSASYPGTPLFEQYF

d_gene: NA
j_gene: TRBJ2-2
abundance: NA
v_gene: TRBV7-9
CDR3nt: TGTGCCAGCAGCTTTGAAGGGAGGACCGGGGAGCTGTTTTTT
CDR3aa: CASSFEGRTGELFF

d_gene: NA
j_gene: TRBJ2-1
abundance: NA
v_gene: TRBV7-2
CDR3nt: TGTGCCAGCAGCTCGAAGTCGGAGGGGAACTATGAGCAGTTCTTC
CDR3aa: CASSSKSEGNYEQFF

d_gene: NA
j_gene: TRBJ2-1
abundance: NA
v_gene: TRBV7-2
CDR3nt: TGTGCCAGCAGCTTAGCGGCAACTATTATTAATGAGCAGTTCTTC
CDR3aa: CASSLAATIINEQFF

d_gene: NA
j_gene: TRBJ2-5
abundance: NA
v_gene: TRBV10-2
CDR3nt: TGCGCCAGCAGTGAGGCCCCCGAGACCCAGTACTTC
CDR3aa: CASSEAPETQYF

d_gene: NA
j_gene: TRBJ1-4
abundance: NA
v_gene: TRBV9
CDR3nt: TGTGCCAGCAGCCCCGCAGGGGAGGGAAGGGAAAAACTGTTTTTT
CDR3aa: CASSPAGEGREKLFF

d_gene: TRBD2
j_gene: TRBJ2-7
abundance: NA
v_gene: TRBV19
CDR3nt: TGTGCCAGTAGTACGCGGGGGGCGTGGTACGAGCAGTACTTC
CDR3aa: CASSTRGAWYEQYF

d_gene: TRBD1
j_gene: TRBJ1-1
abundance: NA
v_gene: TRBV9
CDR3nt: TGTGCCAGCAGCGCGACAGGGGACACTGAAGCTTTCTTT
CDR3aa: CASSATGDTEAFF

d_gene: NA
j_gene: TRBJ2-7
abundance: NA
v_gene: TRBV5-4
CDR3nt: TGTGCCAGCAGCCTGGAGGACGACGAGCAGTACTTC
CDR3aa: CASSLEDDEQYF

d_gene: NA
j_gene: TRBJ1-1
abundance: once
v_gene: TRBV25-1
CDR3nt: TGTGCCAGCAGTGCCGTCGGGGGGCGCAGCACTGAAGCTTTCTTT
CDR3aa: CASSAVGGRSTEAFF

d_gene: NA
j_gene: TRBJ1-2
abundance: NA
v_gene: TRBV7-9
CDR3nt: TGTGCCAGCAGCTCGGGCCAGACGGGCTACACCTTC
CDR3aa: CASSSGQTGYTF

d_gene: NA
j_gene: TRBJ2-1
abundance: NA
v_gene: TRBV6-2/TRBV6-3
CDR3nt: TGTGCCAGCAGCTCACCGGTCCGCGGGTTCTTC
CDR3aa: CASSSPVRGFF

d_gene: NA
j_gene: TRBJ2-5
abundance: once
v_gene: TRBV3-1/TRBV3-2
CDR3nt: TGTGCCAGCTCCGAATTAGAGACCCAGTACTTC
CDR3aa: CASSELETQYF

d_gene: NA
j_gene: TRBJ1-6
abundance: few
v_gene: TRBV25-1
CDR3nt: TGTGCCAGCAGTGAACCCGCCCCCGCAGGGAATTCACCCCTCCACTTT
CDR3aa: CASSEPAPAGNSPLHF

d_gene: TRBD2
j_gene: TRBJ2-5
abundance: NA
v_gene: TRBV6-5
CDR3nt: TGTGCCAGCAATCGGGGGGGCCGCGAGACCCAGTACTTC
CDR3aa: CASNRGGRETQYF

d_gene: NA
j_gene: TRBJ1-1
abundance: NA
v_gene: TRBV15
CDR3nt: TGTGCCACCAGCAGTCTAGGTGTTCAAGCTTTCTTT
CDR3aa: CATSSLGVQAFF

d_gene: TRBD1
j_gene: TRBJ1-2
abundance: NA
v_gene: TRBV9
CDR3nt: TGTGCCAGCAGCGTAGCGCGGGACAGGGTAGACTATGGCTACACCTTC
CDR3aa: CASSVARDRVDYGYTF

d_gene: NA
j_gene: TRBJ2-3
abundance: NA
v_gene: TRBV7-2
CDR3nt: TGTGCCAGCAGCTCCGGGGGGCATGATACGCAGTATTTT
CDR3aa: CASSSGGHDTQYF

d_gene: NA
j_gene: TRBJ2-7
abundance: NA
v_gene: TRBV5-1
CDR3nt: TGCGCCAGCAGCTTGTCCAGGGTCTCCTACGAGCAGTACTTC
CDR3aa: CASSLSRVSYEQYF

d_gene: TRBD2
j_gene: TRBJ2-1
abundance: NA
v_gene: TRBV6-2/TRBV6-3
CDR3nt: TGTGCCAGCAGTCAGACTAGCGGGGGGCGCGATGAGCAGTTCTTC
CDR3aa: CASSQTSGGRDEQFF

d_gene: TRBD1
j_gene: TRBJ1-2
abundance: NA
v_gene: TRBV28
CDR3nt: TGTGCCAGCACCTTACAGGGGGCAGGAGGCTACACCTTC
CDR3aa: CASTLQGAGGYTF

d_gene: NA
j_gene: TRBJ2-7
abundance: NA
v_gene: TRBV6-4
CDR3nt: TGTGCCAGCATGGTAAACGGTAGGGTCCTTGCCTACGAGCAGTACTTC
CDR3aa: CASMVNGRVLAYEQYF

d_gene: NA
j_gene: TRBJ2-1
abundance: once
v_gene: TRBV6-6
CDR3nt: TGTGCCAGCAGCCTTCGGGTACATGAGCAGTTCTTC
CDR3aa: CASSLRVHEQFF

d_gene: NA
j_gene: TRBJ1-1
abundance: NA
v_gene: TRBV19
CDR3nt: TGTGCCAGCAAGTATGTCGGGGAGCAGTTCAGGAACACTGAAGCTTTCTTT
CDR3aa: CASKYVGEQFRNTEAFF

d_gene: NA
j_gene: TRBJ2-6
abundance: NA
v_gene: TRBV6-5
CDR3nt: TGTGCCAGCAGTATGCAGTTTGGGGCCAACGTCCTGACTTTC
CDR3aa: CASSMQFGANVLTF

d_gene: TRBD2
j_gene: TRBJ2-5
abundance: NA
v_gene: TRBV30
CDR3nt: TGTGCCTGGACCCCCCCAACCGGGACTAGCGGGGGGCCTGAAGAGACCCAGTACTTC
CDR3aa: CAWTPPTGTSGGPEETQYF

d_gene: NA
j_gene: TRBJ2-7
abundance: NA
v_gene: TRBV7-9
CDR3nt: TGTGCCAGCAGCCCGGGACAAAAGTCGATCTACGAGCAGTACTTC
CDR3aa: CASSPGQKSIYEQYF

d_gene: NA
j_gene: TRBJ2-6
abundance: NA
v_gene: TRBV11-3
CDR3nt: TGTGCCAGCAGCCCCGCGGGTGCGCTTGGCTCTGGGGCCAACGTCCTGACTTTC
CDR3aa: CASSPAGALGSGANVLTF

d_gene: NA
j_gene: TRBJ1-1
abundance: NA
v_gene: TRBV5-1
CDR3nt: TGCGCCAGCAGCCTGACAGCGAACACTGAAGCTTTCTTT
CDR3aa: CASSLTANTEAFF

d_gene: NA
j_gene: TRBJ2-2
abundance: NA
v_gene: TRBV10-1
CDR3nt: TGCGCCAGCAGTGAGTTGGTGGCCGGGGAGCTGTTTTTT
CDR3aa: CASSELVAGELFF

d_gene: TRBD1
j_gene: TRBJ2-3
abundance: NA
v_gene: TRBV5-1
CDR3nt: TGCGCCAGCAGCCCAGCAGGGGGAGGCACAGATACGCAGTATTTT
CDR3aa: CASSPAGGGTDTQYF

d_gene: NA
j_gene: TRBJ1-1
abundance: NA
v_gene: TRBV12-3/TRBV12-4
CDR3nt: TGTGCCAGTAACGTGCAGGGAGCCGCTGAAGCTTTCTTT
CDR3aa: CASNVQGAAEAFF

d_gene: NA
j_gene: TRBJ2-2
abundance: NA
v_gene: TRBV28
CDR3nt: TGTGCCAGCAGTGCTTGGGGGGCGAACACCGGGGAGCTGTTTTTT
CDR3aa: CASSAWGANTGELFF

d_gene: NA
j_gene: TRBJ2-3
abundance: NA
v_gene: TRBV9
CDR3nt: TGTGCCAGCAGCGTAGCTATGGGCCCAGATACGCAGTATTTT
CDR3aa: CASSVAMGPDTQYF

d_gene: NA
j_gene: TRBJ1-1
abundance: NA
v_gene: TRBV5-6
CDR3nt: TGTGCCAGCAAAACAGGGTGGGGCACTGAAGCTTTCTTT
CDR3aa: CASKTGWGTEAFF

d_gene: TRBD1
j_gene: TRBJ1-6
abundance: NA
v_gene: TRBV11-2
CDR3nt: TGTGCCAGCAGCTCAGGGGGCTGGGGATCACCCCTCCACTTT
CDR3aa: CASSSGGWGSPLHF

d_gene: NA
j_gene: TRBJ2-6
abundance: NA
v_gene: TRBV19
CDR3nt: TGTGCCAGTACGTCTTTGTTCTCTGGGGCCAACGTCCTGACTTTC
CDR3aa: CASTSLFSGANVLTF

d_gene: NA
j_gene: TRBJ2-2
abundance: NA
v_gene: TRBV6-5
CDR3nt: TGTGCCAGCTCCACCCCAGGGGGGGAGCTGTTTTTT
CDR3aa: CASSTPGGELFF

d_gene: NA
j_gene: TRBJ1-2
abundance: NA
v_gene: TRBV5-8
CDR3nt: TGTGCCAGCAGCTTGGCAAGGAATTACTATGGCTACACCTTC
CDR3aa: CASSLARNYYGYTF

d_gene: NA
j_gene: TRBJ2-2
abundance: NA
v_gene: TRBV19
CDR3nt: TGTGCCAGTACCGCTATGAGTACCGGCGGGGGCCTCCCGAACACCGGGGAGCTGTTTTTT
CDR3aa: CASTAMSTGGGLPNTGELFF

d_gene: NA
j_gene: TRBJ1-4
abundance: NA
v_gene: TRBV28
CDR3nt: TGTGCCAGCAGTCCTAGTAGTGGGGGGGGCCGGGAAAAACTGTTTTTT
CDR3aa: CASSPSSGGGREKLFF

d_gene: TRBD2
j_gene: TRBJ2-1
abundance: NA
v_gene: TRBV7-9
CDR3nt: TGTGCCAGCAGCCGTAGCGGGTCCCCTAATTACAATGAGCAGTTCTTC
CDR3aa: CASSRSGSPNYNEQFF

d_gene: TRBD2
j_gene: TRBJ2-5
abundance: NA
v_gene: TRBV4-3
CDR3nt: TGCGCCAGCAGCCAAAGGGGACTAGCGGGGGGGGAGACCCAGTACTTC
CDR3aa: CASSQRGLAGGETQYF

d_gene: TRBD1
j_gene: TRBJ1-3
abundance: NA
v_gene: TRBV19
CDR3nt: TGTGCCAGTAGAGAAGGGGGCACGTTGAACACCATATATTTT
CDR3aa: CASREGGTLNTIYF

d_gene: NA
j_gene: TRBJ2-5
abundance: NA
v_gene: TRBV5-4
CDR3nt: TGTGCCAGCAGCTTGGTCGGGGGCGGGGAAGAGACCCAGTACTTC
CDR3aa: CASSLVGGGEETQYF

d_gene: TRBD1
j_gene: TRBJ1-2
abundance: NA
v_gene: TRBV9
CDR3nt: TGTGCCAGCAGCGCGCGAACGATTCTCCGGGACAGGGAATTAAATAGCTATGGCTACACCTTC
CDR3aa: CASSARTILRDRELNSYGYTF

d_gene: NA
j_gene: TRBJ1-1
abundance: NA
v_gene: TRBV28
CDR3nt: TGTGCCAGCAGTCCCTCGACAGGATCTAACACTGAAGCTTTCTTT
CDR3aa: CASSPSTGSNTEAFF

d_gene: NA
j_gene: TRBJ1-2
abundance: few
v_gene: TRBV19
CDR3nt: TGTGCCAGTAGTTTTGGGGGGTCCAGTCATGGCTACACCTTC
CDR3aa: CASSFGGSSHGYTF

d_gene: NA
j_gene: TRBJ1-3
abundance: few
v_gene: TRBV7-6
CDR3nt: TGTGCCAGCAGCTTATCCGGGGGGCTTTGGGGAAACACCATATATTTT
CDR3aa: CASSLSGGLWGNTIYF

d_gene: TRBD1
j_gene: TRBJ1-5
abundance: NA
v_gene: TRBV27
CDR3nt: TGTGCCAGCAGTTTAAGGGGGCCCGGCAATCAGCCCCAGCATTTT
CDR3aa: CASSLRGPGNQPQHF

d_gene: NA
j_gene: TRBJ2-7
abundance: NA
v_gene: TRBV6-2/TRBV6-3
CDR3nt: TGTGCCAGCAGTTACGGGCAGGAAGTATACGAGCAGTACTTC
CDR3aa: CASSYGQEVYEQYF

d_gene: NA
j_gene: TRBJ2-7
abundance: NA
v_gene: TRBV7-2
CDR3nt: TGTGCCAGCAGCTTAGCGCAGACATCCTACGAGCAGTACTTC
CDR3aa: CASSLAQTSYEQYF

d_gene: NA
j_gene: TRBJ1-2
abundance: NA
v_gene: TRBV2
CDR3nt: TGTGCCAGCAGTGAAGCGCGGGGGCTGGGGATCGGCTACACCTTC
CDR3aa: CASSEARGLGIGYTF

d_gene: TRBD1
j_gene: TRBJ1-1
abundance: NA
v_gene: TRBV19
CDR3nt: TGTGCCAGTACCCGGCCCGGGACAGGGGCGACTGAAGCTTTCTTT
CDR3aa: CASTRPGTGATEAFF